The 5 T cell receptor beta chains in this list originate from one sample, sequenced in a study of neurological immune-mediated disorders. TCRdb redid the calling of the 5' RACE reads with MiXCR, one entry per CDR3 protein. Among roughly 32,000 distinct CDR3 sequences, approximately 4.2% were seen once, and the ten largest hold 2% to 2.5%. Sequencing was carried out using PBMCs. Receptor source: a man aged 25 to 40 with multiple sclerosis.

The chain has TRBV12-3 or TRBV12-4 and TRBJ2-3; D is possibly TRBD2 (6 bases). V was cut by 3 bases and J by 0 bases, with 13 bases left in between. The CDR3 sequence is 16 residues long. CDR3 nucleotide sequence: TGTGCCAGCAGTTTGGGCGGGACCCGGAGCACAGATACGCAGTATTTT. Translating it yields CASSLGGTRSTDTQYF.

Many counts were recorded for this clonotype. The chain carries TRBV5-1 and TRBJ2-1; maybe TRBD2 (6 bases). CDR1 is SGHRS and CDR2 is YFSETQ in the germline V gene. V lost 4 bases to trimming and J lost 5 bases, with 10 bases between them. The CDR3 is made up of 13 amino acids. The CDR3 sequence is CASSRTTNNEQFF. In DNA form, the CDR3 reads TGCGCCAGCAGCCGGACTACCAACAATGAGCAGTTCTTC.

This clonotype was detected ten times or more. The rearrangement joins TRBV20-1 to TRBJ2-5, with 11 bases identical to TRBD1. V dropped 1 base and J dropped 5; count of bases not matched to a gene: 3. The length of the CDR3 is 14 residues. Germline CDR1 is DFQATT and CDR2 is SNEGSKA (reference sequence). CDR3 loop: CSARADRGRETQYF. The CDR3 DNA reads TGCAGTGCTAGAGCGGACAGGGGGCGCGAGACCCAGTACTTC.

Ten or more counts support this clonotype. The chain has TRBV20-1 and TRBJ1-1, with TRBD1 as a possible D gene (6 bases). Germline V gene sequence: CDR1 DFQATT, CDR2 SNEGSKA (reference sequence). Trimming cost V 3 bases and J 1 base, with 18 bases left between them. CDR3 length equals 16 residues. CDR3 sequence (DNA): TGCAGTGCTAGGCGGCCCGGGGGACAAACGAACACTGAAGCTTTCTTT. Its translation: CSARRPGGQTNTEAFF.

The CDR3 DNA sequence: TGCGCCAGCAGCCAAGACGGAGAGGACTATGGCTACACCTTC. It is translated as CASSQDGEDYGYTF. V is TRBV4-3 and J is TRBJ1-2; D gene ambiguous. CDR1 and CDR2 from the germline V gene are LGHNA and YSLEER. V lost 0 bases, J lost 3 bases, and 8 bases lay in between. The CDR3 consists of 14 residues.